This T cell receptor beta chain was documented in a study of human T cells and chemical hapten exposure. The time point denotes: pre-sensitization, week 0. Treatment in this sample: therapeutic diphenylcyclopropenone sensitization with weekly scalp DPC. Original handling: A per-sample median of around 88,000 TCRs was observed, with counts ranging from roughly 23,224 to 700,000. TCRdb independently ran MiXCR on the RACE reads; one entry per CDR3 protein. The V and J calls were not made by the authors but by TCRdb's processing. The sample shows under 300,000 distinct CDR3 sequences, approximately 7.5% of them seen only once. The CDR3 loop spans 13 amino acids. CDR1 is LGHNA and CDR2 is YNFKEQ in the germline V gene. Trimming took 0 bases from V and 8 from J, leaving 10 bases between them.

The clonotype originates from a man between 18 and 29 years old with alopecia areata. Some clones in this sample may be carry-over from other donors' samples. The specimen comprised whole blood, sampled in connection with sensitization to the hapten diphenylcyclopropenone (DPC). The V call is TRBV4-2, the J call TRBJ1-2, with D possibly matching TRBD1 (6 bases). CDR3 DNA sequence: TGTGCCAGCAGCCAAGAAGGGGGAGGCGGCTACACCTTC. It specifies CASSQEGGGGYTF.